These 14 T cell receptor beta chains originate from one sample sequenced in a study of Ad26.COV2.S vaccination and SARS-CoV-2 variants. The data were produced by immunoSEQ multiplex PCR, yet TCRdb's version contains in-frame clones alone and is incomplete. The profile shows about 480,000 clones, 70% to 90% of them singletons. Indicated treatment: about 20 received Ad26.COV2.S at low or high dose, single or two shots; a few received placebo; per-sample allocation not given. Sampling was done on day 63 after the first vaccine or placebo injection. The sequencing here drew on peripheral blood, taken in a trial of Ad26.COV2.S vaccine versus placebo. These receptors all stem from a person between 18 and 65 years old who received the Ad26.COV2.S COVID-19 vaccine or a placebo.

The V call is TRBV5-1, the J call TRBJ2-7, with D unresolved. Germline assignment: CDR1 SGHRS and CDR2 YFSETQ. CDR3 size: 15 residues. With 0 bases removed from V and 7 bases from J, the gap between germline ends came to 17 bases. CDR3 sequence: CASSLVTGLLREQYF. CDR3 sequence (DNA): TGCGCCAGCAGCTTGGTAACGGGCCTCCTACGGGAGCAGTACTTC.

The gene calls are TRBV6-5 and TRBJ1-1, with 7 bases fitting TRBD1. There are 12 residues in the CDR3. The germline V gene encodes CDR1 MNHEY and CDR2 SVGAGI. Unmatched junction bases numbered 9, after V lost 8 bases and J lost 9 bases. The DNA of the CDR3 is TGTGCCAGCGGGGGTGACAGGGTTCAAGCTTTCTTT. It is translated as CASGGDRVQAFF.

The rearrangement joins TRBV10-3 to TRBJ2-7; 8 bases fit TRBD1. V trimming: 0 bases; J trimming: 2 bases; junction bases outside the gene matches: 0. CDR3 length equals 14 residues. Germline CDR1 ENHRY, CDR2 SYGVKD. The CDR3 DNA sequence: TGTGCCATCAGTGAGTCGGGACAGGCCTACGAGCAGTACTTC. It codes for CAISESGQAYEQYF.

V and J are TRBV7-9 and TRBJ1-2; 8 bases line up with TRBD1. Germline V CDR1 and CDR2: SEHNR, FQNEAQ (reference sequence). The length of the CDR3 is 16 residues. Unmatched junction bases numbered 10, after V lost 7 bases and J lost 0 bases. This CDR3 is CASNQYGTGTNYGYTF. CDR3 sequence (DNA): TGTGCCAGCAACCAATACGGGACAGGCACTAACTATGGCTACACCTTC.

This clone was seen a few times. V gene TRBV6-5 combines with J gene TRBJ1-1, with D unclear. With 6 bases removed from V and 1 base from J, the gap between germline ends came to 9 bases. The CDR3 sequence is 13 residues long. The germline V gene encodes CDR1 MNHEY and CDR2 SVGAGI. The CDR3 here is CASRVATNTEAFF. CDR3 sequence (DNA): TGTGCCAGCAGGGTGGCTACGAACACTGAAGCTTTCTTT.

The rearrangement links TRBV6-2 or TRBV6-3 to TRBJ1-1; no firm D call. Germline CDR1 reads MNHEY; CDR2 reads SVGEGT. V was shortened by 6 bases and J by 0 bases, with 17 bases between the two germline ends. The CDR3 is made up of 16 amino acids. CDR3 DNA: TGTGCCAGCAGCTCCCCCCCGGCAGGACTGAACACTGAAGCTTTCTTT. Its translation is CASSSPPAGLNTEAFF.

This chain joins TRBV5-8 and TRBJ1-5; D is uncertain. Trimming removed 6 bases from V and 8 bases from J, with 9 bases in between. The CDR3 contains 11 residues. Germline V gives CDR1 SGHTS, CDR2 YDEGEE. The chain's CDR3 is CASTLGKPQHF. The CDR3 nucleotides are TGTGCCAGCACCCTGGGGAAGCCCCAGCATTTT. The whole variable domain, filled in from reference TRBV5-8 and TRBJ1-5, reads EAGVTQSPTHLIKTRGQQATLRCSPISGHTSVYWYQQALGLGLQFLLWYDEGEERNRGNFPPRFSGRQFPNYSSELNVNALELEDSALYLCASTLGKPQHFGDGTRLSIL.

The gene calls are TRBV6-5 and TRBJ2-7; 9 bases match TRBD1. The V gene end was trimmed by 2 bases and the J gene end by 3 bases; junction bases not matched to a gene: 5. Per the germline V gene, CDR1 is MNHEY and CDR2 is SVGAGI. The CDR3 contains 15 residues. The CDR3 nucleotides read TGTGCCAGCAGTTACGGGGACAGGGTACACTACGAGCAGTACTTC. Amino acid sequence: CASSYGDRVHYEQYF.

This clone was recorded at least ten times. This chain uses TRBV15 with TRBJ2-2; possible D gene TRBD1, 6 bases. The CDR3 is made up of 15 amino acids. Trimming pared 3 bases from V and 6 bases from J, leaving 14 bases between. Per germline, CDR1 LNHNV and CDR2 YYDKDF (reference sequence). In DNA form, the CDR3 reads TGTGCCACCAGCAGCAGGGGAGTACAGTCCGGGGAGCTGTTTTTT. Protein product: CATSSRGVQSGELFF.

This clone was observed once. This chain uses TRBV2 with TRBJ2-2, with TRBD2 as a possible D gene (6 bases). V was pared by 7 bases and J by 4 bases, with 19 bases between. CDR1 and CDR2 (germline): SNHLY, FYNNEI. CDR3 length: 16 residues. CDR3 coding DNA: TGTGCCAGCAAGTCTAGCGCCGGAGCGGGCACCGGGGAGCTGTTTTTT. It yields the protein CASKSSAGAGTGELFF.

The chain carries TRBV5-1 and TRBJ2-1; 10 bases are shared with TRBD2. There are 16 residues in the CDR3. Per germline, CDR1 SGHRS and CDR2 YFSETQ. V dropped 4 bases and J dropped 0; count of bases not matched to a gene: 4. The CDR3 spells CASSVLAGPSYNEQFF. The CDR3 bases are TGCGCCAGCAGCGTACTAGCGGGGCCCTCCTACAATGAGCAGTTCTTC.

The rearrangement joins TRBV28 to TRBJ1-2; D is ambiguous. V was clipped by 4 bases and J by 8 bases, with 17 bases between them. The CDR3 sequence is 14 residues long. Germline V gene data show CDR1 as MDHEN and CDR2 as SYDVKM. The DNA for the CDR3 is TGTGCCAGCAGTTCGGACCCTCAGGCGGTCGGCTACACCTTC. Encoded protein: CASSSDPQAVGYTF.

V is TRBV4-2 and J is TRBJ2-7; D not certain. The CDR3 has 12 amino acids. Germline lookup yields CDR1 LGHNA and CDR2 YNFKEQ. V was pared by 3 bases and J by 13 bases, with 16 bases between. The DNA for the CDR3 is TGTGCCAGCAGCCATCCCAATAGAGACCCCTACTTC. Its translation is CASSHPNRDPYF.

The chain has TRBV28 and TRBJ1-2; no definite D call. This CDR3 has 11 amino acids. Per the germline V gene, CDR1 is MDHEN and CDR2 is SYDVKM. V was trimmed by 8 bases and J by 7 bases, leaving 11 bases between them. The CDR3 nucleotides are TGTGCCAGCGGAGGTTTCGGTGGCTACACCTTC. Amino acids: CASGGFGGYTF.